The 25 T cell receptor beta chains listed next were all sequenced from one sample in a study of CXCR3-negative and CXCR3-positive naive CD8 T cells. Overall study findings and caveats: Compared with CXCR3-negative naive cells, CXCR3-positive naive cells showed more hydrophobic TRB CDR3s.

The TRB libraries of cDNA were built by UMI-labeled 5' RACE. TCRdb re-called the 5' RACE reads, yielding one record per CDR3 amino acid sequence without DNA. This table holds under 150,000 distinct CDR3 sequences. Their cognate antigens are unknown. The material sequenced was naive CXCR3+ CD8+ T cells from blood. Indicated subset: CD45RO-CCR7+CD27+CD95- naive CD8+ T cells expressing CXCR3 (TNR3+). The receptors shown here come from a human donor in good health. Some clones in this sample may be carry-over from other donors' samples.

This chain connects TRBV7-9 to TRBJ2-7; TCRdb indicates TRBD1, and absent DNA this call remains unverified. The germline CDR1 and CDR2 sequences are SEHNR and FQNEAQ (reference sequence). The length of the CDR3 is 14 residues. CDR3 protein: CASSRWDSSYEQYF.

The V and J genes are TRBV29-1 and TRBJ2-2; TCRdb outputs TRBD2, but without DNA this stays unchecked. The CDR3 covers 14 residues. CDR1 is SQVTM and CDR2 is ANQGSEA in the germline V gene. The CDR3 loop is CSVVSPGGGGELFF.

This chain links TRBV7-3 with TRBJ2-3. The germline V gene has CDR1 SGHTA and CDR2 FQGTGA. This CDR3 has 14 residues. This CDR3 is CASSLTGIGDTQYF.

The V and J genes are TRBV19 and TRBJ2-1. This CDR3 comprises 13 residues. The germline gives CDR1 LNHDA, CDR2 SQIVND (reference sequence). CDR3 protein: CASSIKQFDEQFF.

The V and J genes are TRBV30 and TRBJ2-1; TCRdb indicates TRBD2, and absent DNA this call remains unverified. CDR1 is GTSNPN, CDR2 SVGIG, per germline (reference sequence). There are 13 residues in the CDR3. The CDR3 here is CAWSGGSYNEQFF.

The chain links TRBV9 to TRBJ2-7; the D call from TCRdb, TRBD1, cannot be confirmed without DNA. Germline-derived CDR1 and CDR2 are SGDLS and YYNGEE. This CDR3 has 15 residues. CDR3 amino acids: CASSVGTGVWDEQYF.

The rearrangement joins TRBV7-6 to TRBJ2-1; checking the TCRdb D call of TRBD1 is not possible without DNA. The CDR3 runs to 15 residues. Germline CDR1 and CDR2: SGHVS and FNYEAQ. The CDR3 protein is CASSLAGGPYNEQFF.

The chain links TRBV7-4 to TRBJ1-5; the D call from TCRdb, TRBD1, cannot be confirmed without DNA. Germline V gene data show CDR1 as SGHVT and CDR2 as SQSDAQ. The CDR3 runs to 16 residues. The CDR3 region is CASTGTDDNSNQPQHF.

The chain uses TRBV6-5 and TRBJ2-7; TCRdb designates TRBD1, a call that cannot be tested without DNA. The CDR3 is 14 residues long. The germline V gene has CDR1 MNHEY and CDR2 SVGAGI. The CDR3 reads CASSYYRGYYEQYF.

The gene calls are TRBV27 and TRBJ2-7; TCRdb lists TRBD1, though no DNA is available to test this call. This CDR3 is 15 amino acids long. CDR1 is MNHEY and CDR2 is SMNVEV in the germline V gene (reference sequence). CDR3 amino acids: CASSLSTGVSYEQYF.

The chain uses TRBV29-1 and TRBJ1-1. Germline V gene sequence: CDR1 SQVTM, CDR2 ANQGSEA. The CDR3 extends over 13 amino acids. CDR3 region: CSVEDPAKIEAFF.

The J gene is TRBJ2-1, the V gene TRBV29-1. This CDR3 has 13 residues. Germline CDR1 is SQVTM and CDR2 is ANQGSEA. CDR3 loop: CSVEGDLYNEQFF.

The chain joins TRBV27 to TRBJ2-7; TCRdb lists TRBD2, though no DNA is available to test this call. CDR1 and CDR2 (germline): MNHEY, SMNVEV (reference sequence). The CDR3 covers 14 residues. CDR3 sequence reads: CASSHGQEVYEQYF.

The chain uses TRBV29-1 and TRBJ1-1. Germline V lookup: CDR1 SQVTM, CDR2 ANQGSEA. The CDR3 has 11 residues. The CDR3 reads CSADKNTEAFF.

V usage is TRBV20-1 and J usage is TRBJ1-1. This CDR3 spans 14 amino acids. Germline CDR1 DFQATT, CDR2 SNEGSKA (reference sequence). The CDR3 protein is CSARGLELDTEAFF.

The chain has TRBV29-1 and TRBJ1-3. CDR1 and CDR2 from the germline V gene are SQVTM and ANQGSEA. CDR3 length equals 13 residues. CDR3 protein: CSAASRVGNTIYF. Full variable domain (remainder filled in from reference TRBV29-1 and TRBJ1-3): SAVISQKPSRDICQRGTSLTIQCQVDSQVTMMFWYRQQPGQSLTLIATANQGSEATYESGFVIDKFPISRPNLTFSTLTVSNMSPEDSSIYLCSAASRVGNTIYFGEGSWLTVV.

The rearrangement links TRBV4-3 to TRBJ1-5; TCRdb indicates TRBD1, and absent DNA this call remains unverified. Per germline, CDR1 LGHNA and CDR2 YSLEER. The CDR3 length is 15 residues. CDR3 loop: CASSQDRTVPQPQHF.

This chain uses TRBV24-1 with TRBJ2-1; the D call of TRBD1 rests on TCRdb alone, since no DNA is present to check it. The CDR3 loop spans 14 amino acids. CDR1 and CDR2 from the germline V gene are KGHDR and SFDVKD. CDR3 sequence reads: CATSDPTGFDEQFF.

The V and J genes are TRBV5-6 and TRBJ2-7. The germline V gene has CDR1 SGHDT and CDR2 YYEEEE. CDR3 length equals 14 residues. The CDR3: CASSLSGFRYEQYF.

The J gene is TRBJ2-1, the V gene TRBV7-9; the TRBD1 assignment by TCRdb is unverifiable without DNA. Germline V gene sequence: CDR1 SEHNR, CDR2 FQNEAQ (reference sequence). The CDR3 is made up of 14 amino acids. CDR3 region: CASSPPLSYNEQFF.

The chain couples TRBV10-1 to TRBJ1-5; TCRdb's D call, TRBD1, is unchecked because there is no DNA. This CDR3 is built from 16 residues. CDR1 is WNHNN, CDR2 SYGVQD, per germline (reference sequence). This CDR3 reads CASRGFWGRMNQPQHF.

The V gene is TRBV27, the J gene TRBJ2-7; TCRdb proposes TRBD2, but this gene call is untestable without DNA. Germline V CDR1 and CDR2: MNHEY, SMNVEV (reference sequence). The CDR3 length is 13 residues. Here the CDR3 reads CASSFLYGSEQYF.

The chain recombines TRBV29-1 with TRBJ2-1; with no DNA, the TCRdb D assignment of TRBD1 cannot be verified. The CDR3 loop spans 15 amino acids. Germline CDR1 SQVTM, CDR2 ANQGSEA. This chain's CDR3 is CSVETTGRNGNEQFF.

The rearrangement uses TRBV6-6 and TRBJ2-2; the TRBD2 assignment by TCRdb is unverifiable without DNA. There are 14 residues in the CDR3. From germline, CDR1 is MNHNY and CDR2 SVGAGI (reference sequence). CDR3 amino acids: CASSYSRETGELFF.

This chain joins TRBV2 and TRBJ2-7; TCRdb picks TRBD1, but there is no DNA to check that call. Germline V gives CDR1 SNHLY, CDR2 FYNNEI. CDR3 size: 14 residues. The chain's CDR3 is CATSGDGETYEQYF.